A selection of T cell receptor beta chains follows, all from one sample in a study of PD-1 blockade in mismatch repair-deficient tumors. The repertoire was sequenced with immunoSEQ multiplex PCR; TCRdb's copy has only in-frame clones and lacks some. The repertoire holds about 63,000 clones, with about nine tenths as singletons. The sequences come from peripheral blood, collected 52 weeks after starting pembrolizumab. All receptors come from an adult with mismatch repair-deficient cancer. CDR3s include the opening cysteine and the closing phenylalanine or tryptophan. A D gene is named only where the DNA matches it firmly. Clone size, where shown, is once, few, many, or a class for clones that have expanded.

>TRBJ2-1|few|NA|TRBV6-5
CASDSGNEQFF
TGTGCCAGCGATTCGGGCAATGAGCAGTTCTTC
>TRBJ1-1|few|NA|TRBV27
CASSLIGTNTEAFF
TGTGCCAGCAGTTTGATTGGCACGAACACTGAAGCTTTCTTT
>TRBJ2-3|NA|TRBD1|TRBV5-1
CASSRDRATDTQYF
TGCGCCAGCAGCCGGGACAGGGCAACAGATACGCAGTATTTT
>TRBJ2-7|NA|TRBD1|TRBV4-1
CASSQAGTGEYEQYF
TGCGCCAGCAGCCAAGCCGGGACAGGGGAGTACGAGCAGTACTTC
>TRBJ2-5|once|NA|TRBV27
CASSTTGLQETQYF
TGTGCCAGCAGTACGACAGGCCTACAAGAGACCCAGTACTTC
>TRBJ1-2|few|NA|TRBV30
CAWSARPGFSYGYTF
TGTGCCTGGAGTGCGAGACCCGGTTTTTCCTATGGCTACACCTTC
>TRBJ2-3|NA|NA|TRBV7-6
CASSLAGLAADTQYF
TGTGCCAGCAGCTTAGCGGGGCTAGCAGCAGATACGCAGTATTTT
>TRBJ2-7|once|TRBD1|TRBV29-1
CSVEGGQPYEQYF
TGCAGCGTTGAAGGGGGACAGCCCTACGAGCAGTACTTC
>TRBJ2-6|NA|TRBD2|TRBV19
CASSGGRVGANVLTF
TGTGCCAGTAGTGGGGGGAGGGTTGGGGCCAACGTCCTGACTTTC
>TRBJ2-7|NA|TRBD1|TRBV5-4
CASSPGTGGDYEQYF
TGTGCCAGCAGCCCAGGGACAGGGGGCGACTACGAGCAGTACTTC
>TRBJ2-2|NA|TRBD2|TRBV5-8
CASSLAGSGSISGAGELFF
TGTGCCAGCAGCTTGGCGGGTAGCGGGAGTATTAGTGGAGCCGGGGAGCTGTTTTTT
>TRBJ2-7|once|TRBD1|TRBV27
CASSLTGLNEQYF
TGTGCCAGCAGTCTGACAGGGCTCAACGAGCAGTACTTC
>TRBJ2-3|NA|NA|TRBV7-6
CASSLVDPPDTQYF
TGTGCCAGCAGCTTAGTGGACCCCCCGGATACGCAGTATTTT
>TRBJ2-2|NA|TRBD2|TRBV28
CASSFGFRSGSRAGELFF
TGTGCCAGCAGTTTTGGGTTCAGGAGCGGGAGTCGCGCCGGGGAGCTGTTTTTT
>TRBJ2-4|NA|NA|TRBV7-9
CASSLDGVAKNIQYF
TGTGCCAGCAGCTTAGATGGGGTAGCCAAAAACATTCAGTACTTC
>TRBJ1-5|NA|NA|TRBV19
CASSIGQDSNQPQHF
TGTGCCAGTAGTATAGGCCAGGATAGCAATCAGCCCCAGCATTTT
>TRBJ2-3|NA|NA|TRBV28
CASSLPEHTQYF
TGTGCCAGCAGTTTACCGGAACATACGCAGTATTTT
>TRBJ2-2|NA|NA|TRBV13
CASSSDAGARGTGELFF
TGTGCCAGCAGCTCCGACGCAGGGGCGCGGGGCACCGGGGAGCTGTTTTTT
>TRBJ2-7|NA|TRBD2|TRBV28
CASSQRWTSGTGVYEQYF
TGTGCCAGCAGCCAGCGTTGGACTAGCGGAACGGGAGTCTACGAGCAGTACTTC
>TRBJ2-1|NA|NA|TRBV9
CASSAGTPGNEQFF
TGTGCCAGCAGCGCCGGGACCCCTGGCAATGAGCAGTTCTTC
>TRBJ2-1|few|NA|TRBV11-3
CASSFRGALESEQFF
TGTGCCAGCAGCTTCAGGGGGGCCCTTGAGAGTGAGCAGTTCTTC
>TRBJ2-5|once|NA|TRBV10-2
CASSDHRTEQETQYF
TGCGCCAGCAGTGACCACCGGACTGAACAAGAGACCCAGTACTTC
>TRBJ2-7|few|NA|TRBV7-9
CASSLNGRPYEQYF
TGTGCCAGCAGCTTGAATGGGCGACCCTACGAGCAGTACTTC
>TRBJ1-2|once|TRBD1|TRBV11-2
CASSSDRTGVYGYTF
TGTGCCAGCAGCTCAGACCGGACAGGCGTCTATGGCTACACCTTC
>TRBJ2-5|NA|TRBD2|TRBV2
CASSGRIERLAGGWETQYF
TGTGCCAGCAGTGGCAGGATTGAGAGACTAGCGGGAGGTTGGGAGACCCAGTACTTC
>TRBJ1-5|few|NA|TRBV4-1
CASSQVQGSNQPQHF
TGCGCCAGCAGCCAAGTTCAAGGAAGCAATCAGCCCCAGCATTTT
>TRBJ2-7|NA|NA|TRBV28
CASRGNRVGFTYEQYF
TGTGCCAGCAGAGGGAACAGGGTCGGTTTTACCTACGAGCAGTACTTC
>TRBJ2-7|NA|TRBD2|TRBV4-2
CASSQANGLAGDYEQYF
TGTGCCAGCAGCCAAGCCAATGGACTAGCGGGGGACTACGAGCAGTACTTC
>TRBJ2-7|NA|NA|TRBV27
CASSKGAPSTYEQYF
TGTGCCAGCTCTAAAGGGGCACCCAGCACCTACGAGCAGTACTTC
>TRBJ2-2|NA|TRBD2|TRBV19
CATTSGGRANTGELFF
TGTGCCACCACTTCCGGGGGGAGGGCGAACACCGGGGAGCTGTTTTTT
>TRBJ1-1|NA|NA|TRBV15
CATSRDQFGLVNTEAFF
TGTGCCACCAGCAGAGATCAGTTCGGGTTAGTGAACACTGAAGCTTTCTTT
>TRBJ1-2|NA|TRBD1|TRBV30
CASENSGTGNPNYGYTF
TGTGCCTCTGAGAACTCCGGGACAGGGAACCCTAACTATGGCTACACCTTC
>TRBJ2-7|NA|NA|TRBV9
CASSVGGGTYEQYF
TGTGCCAGCAGCGTAGGAGGGGGGACCTACGAGCAGTACTTC
>TRBJ2-7|NA|NA|TRBV28
CASSRIREWRSEQYF
TGTGCCAGCAGCCGAATCCGGGAGTGGCGTAGCGAGCAGTACTTC
>TRBJ1-2|NA|NA|TRBV19
CASSIGGNYGYTF
TGTGCCAGTAGTATTGGAGGTAACTATGGCTACACCTTC
>TRBJ1-1|NA|NA|TRBV18
CASSPESERAKAFF
TGTGCCAGCTCACCAGAGAGTGAACGAGCCAAGGCTTTCTTT
>TRBJ1-2|NA|NA|TRBV10-3
CAISEIPDSVVYGYTF
TGTGCCATCAGTGAAATCCCGGACAGCGTCGTATATGGCTACACCTTC
>TRBJ2-4|NA|TRBD1|TRBV4-1
CASSQDQGQGVKNIQYF
TGCGCCAGCAGCCAAGATCAGGGACAGGGAGTAAAAAACATTCAGTACTTC
>TRBJ1-5|NA|NA|TRBV28
CASKGPRLGNQPQHF
TGTGCCAGCAAGGGACCCAGGTTAGGCAATCAGCCCCAGCATTTT
>TRBJ2-7|NA|NA|TRBV29-1
CSVEDPANSYEQYF
TGCAGCGTTGAAGACCCGGCCAACTCCTACGAGCAGTACTTC
>TRBJ2-1|NA|TRBD2|TRBV25-1
CASSERTSGSRDEQFF
TGTGCCAGCAGTGAACGAACTAGCGGGAGTCGGGATGAGCAGTTCTTC
>TRBJ1-2|NA|NA|TRBV19
CASSPSDGSNYGYTF
TGTGCCAGTAGTCCGTCCGACGGATCTAACTATGGCTACACCTTC
>TRBJ2-5|NA|TRBD1|TRBV4-1
CASSPLPGTDQETQYF
TGCGCCAGCAGCCCGCTGCCAGGGACAGATCAAGAGACCCAGTACTTC